What follows is one TCR beta chain and its context. Its antigen is not identified. This sample was included in a study of T cells in Graves' hyperthyroidism and ophthalmopathy. The CDR3 is 14 residues long. V gave up 5 bases and J gave up 7 bases; unmatched junction bases: 4. Every diagnosis used clinical symptoms, serum thyroxine and TRAb, thyroid ultrasound and orbital computed tomography. TCR beta CDR3 regions were amplified from RNA transcripts. RT-PCR in the first round (using the HTBI primer set) targeted the TCR CDR3. One entry per CDR3 protein, called by TCRdb with MiXCR from the multiplex PCR reads. Of 470,000 or so distinct CDR3 sequences in the sample, less than 25% are singletons; the top ten hold less than 30%. Findings and caveats of the study: Blood held most thyroid clonotypes expanded above 0.001 frequency. Ophthalmopathy, which appeared later, was predicted by the model a median 6.5 months before onset. Stable hyperthyroidism was told apart from ophthalmopathy by a model built on 13 V-J features.

The receptor's source is a man between 18 and 35 years old with Graves' hyperthyroidism. Sequenced sample: blood. This chain connects TRBV12-3 or TRBV12-4 to TRBJ1-6; 8 nucleotides align to TRBD1. In nucleotides, the CDR3 is TGTGCCAGCAGTCCGGGACAGGAGAATTCACCCCTCCACTTT. Protein sequence: CASSPGQENSPLHF.